These 6 T cell receptor beta chains were all obtained from the same sample, sequenced in a study of tumor-infiltrating lymphocytes in primary liver carcinoma (dated by TCRdb to the late 2010s). Sequenced using an Illumina HiSeq 2500. A constant-region primer and ProtoScript II reverse transcriptase were used to reverse-transcribe TCRbeta-specific cDNA from 500 ng total RNA. TCRbeta libraries were built with three nested multiplex PCR rounds, a slightly modified ARM-PCR procedure. Each of the first two PCR rounds ran for roughly 11 cycles and used multiplex TRBV1-TRBV30 forward primers together with a Cbeta reverse primer. In TCRdb, the public reads were trimmed at Q25 with fastp and aligned with MiXCR, with productive beta chains retained. Rows with a matching CDR3 protein are joined into one entry that keeps the most common DNA and genes. This sample is represented by approximately 330,000 distinct CDR3 sequences; around three fifths of them were singletons. The ten largest clones represent about 6.3% of the sample.

Blood RNA was extracted from unsorted whole blood with TRIzol reagent; germline DNA came from the DNeasy Blood & Tissue kit. The material sequenced was peripheral blood. Receptors originate from a man aged 40-50 years with primary liver carcinoma and hepatitis B virus infection.

A single count supports this clonotype. Germline and junction disagree at one end, which may indicate a read error. As DNA, the CDR3 is TGTGCCAGCAGCTTTTCTGTGGCGCCCTACGAGAAGTACTTC. It is translated as CASSFSVAPYEKYF. This sequence joins TRBV7-8 and TRBJ2-7; D is unresolved. This CDR3 spans 14 amino acids. Germline V gene sequence: CDR1 SGHVS, CDR2 FQNEAQ.

The V and J genes are TRBV12-3 or TRBV12-4 and TRBJ2-7; D gene ambiguous. This CDR3 is 16 amino acids long. Deletions cut 5 bases from V and 6 bases from J, with 23 bases between. CDR3 bases: TGTGCCAGCAGTCTACAACAAATATATGGGGTGGGCGAGCAGTACTTC. It is translated as CASSLQQIYGVGEQYF.

This clonotype was detected only once. The gene calls are TRBV11-2 and TRBJ2-1; 10 bases match TRBD2. Germline V gene sequence: CDR1 SGHAT, CDR2 FQNNGV. The CDR3 spans 15 residues. Here the CDR3 reads CASVHTSGTFNEQFF. CDR3 bases: TGTGCAAGCGTGCACACTAGCGGGACCTTCAATGAGCAGTTCTTC.

This clonotype was seen at least ten times. This chain connects TRBV11-2 to TRBJ2-1; D may correspond to TRBD1 or TRBD2 (5 bases each). Germline values: CDR1 SGHAT, CDR2 FQNNGV. The CDR3 consists of 14 residues. Trimming stripped 0 bases from V and 9 bases from J, with 12 bases between. The CDR3 DNA sequence: TGTGCCAGCAGCTTAGATCAGGGCCGGGGTGAGCAGTTCTTC. Amino acids: CASSLDQGRGEQFF.

Details on this clonotype: Mismatch with germline at one junction end may stem from a read error. The V gene is TRBV11-2, the J gene TRBJ2-7; TRBD2 matches at 7 bases. The CDR3 is 14 amino acids. Germline V gene data show CDR1 as SGHAT and CDR2 as FQNNGV. DNA of the CDR3: TGTGCCAGCAGCTTATCCGAGACTAGCTACGAGCATTACTTC. Encoded protein: CASSLSETSYEHYF.

To note about this clonotype: A much larger clone differs by one base, so this may be a read error. J is TRBJ2-1 and V is TRBV6-2 or TRBV6-3, with D possibly matching TRBD2 (7 bases). The CDR3 covers 14 residues. Germline V gene sequence: CDR1 MNHEY, CDR2 SVGEGT. The CDR3 protein is CVSGDVLGGNEQFF. As DNA, the CDR3 is TGTGTCAGCGGGGACGTGCTAGGGGGGAATGAGCAGTTCTTC.